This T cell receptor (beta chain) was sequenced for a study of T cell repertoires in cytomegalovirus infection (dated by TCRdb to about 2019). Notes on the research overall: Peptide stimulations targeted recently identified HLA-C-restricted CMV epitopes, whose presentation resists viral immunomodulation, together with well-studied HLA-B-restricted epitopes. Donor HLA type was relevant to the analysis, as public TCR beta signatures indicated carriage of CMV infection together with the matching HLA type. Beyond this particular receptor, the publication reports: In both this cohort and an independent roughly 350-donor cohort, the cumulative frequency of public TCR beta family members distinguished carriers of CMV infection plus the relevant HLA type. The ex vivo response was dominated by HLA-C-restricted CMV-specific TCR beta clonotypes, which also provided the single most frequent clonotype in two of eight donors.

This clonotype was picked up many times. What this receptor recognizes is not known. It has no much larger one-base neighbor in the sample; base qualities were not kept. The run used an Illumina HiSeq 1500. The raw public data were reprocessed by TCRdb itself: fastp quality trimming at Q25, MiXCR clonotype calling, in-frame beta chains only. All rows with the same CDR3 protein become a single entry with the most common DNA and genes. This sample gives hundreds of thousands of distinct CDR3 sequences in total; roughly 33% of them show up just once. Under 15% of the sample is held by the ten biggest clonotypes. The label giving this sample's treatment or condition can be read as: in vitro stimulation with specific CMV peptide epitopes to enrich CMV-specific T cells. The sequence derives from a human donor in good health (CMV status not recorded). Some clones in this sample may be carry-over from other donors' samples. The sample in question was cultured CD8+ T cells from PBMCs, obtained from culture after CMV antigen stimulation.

The nucleotides are TGTGCCAGCAGCTTACAGGACGAGAGGCCCTACGAGCAGTACTTC. Its protein product is CASSLQDERPYEQYF. This chain is built from TRBV7-9 and TRBJ2-7; no D gene can be assigned with confidence. The junction shows trimming of 2 bases on V and 2 bases on J, plus 13 bases between the germline ends. CDR1 SEHNR and CDR2 FQNEAQ were looked up in the germline V gene (reference sequence). Counted from cysteine to phenylalanine, this CDR3 has 15 amino acids. Of the read, only the CDR3 DNA is kept; its 45 bases are in frame from base 1.